The 20 T cell receptor beta chains in this list originate from one sample, sequenced in a study of graft-versus-host responses after intestinal transplantation. Generated by immunoSEQ multiplex PCR, the TCRdb table keeps only in-frame clones and is missing some. Among 90,000 to 150,000 clones listed, approximately 95% were seen once. These receptors have no known antigen. The sequencing here drew on unstimulated CD8+ T cells sorted from spleen or lymph node cells, taken before intestinal transplant. The source is a human donor who received an intestinal transplant.

This chain links TRBV7-9 with TRBJ1-4; D not resolved. This CDR3 contains 14 residues. Trimming cost V 5 bases and J 4 bases, with 11 bases left between them. Germline assignment: CDR1 SEHNR and CDR2 FQNEAQ (reference sequence). The CDR3 coding sequence is TGTGCCAGCAGCACACGACAAGATAATGAAAAACTGTTTTTT. It is translated as CASSTRQDNEKLFF.

This chain links TRBV6-5 with TRBJ1-2; the D gene is possibly TRBD1 (5 bases). V was pared by 10 bases and J by 8 bases, with 20 bases between. CDR1 is MNHEY and CDR2 is SVGAGI in the germline V gene. This CDR3 contains 13 residues. CDR3 residues: CATLLAGNDGYTF. The CDR3 nucleotides are TGTGCCACCCTCCTGGCAGGGAACGACGGCTACACCTTC.

The chain joins TRBV10-3 to TRBJ1-3; D is ambiguous. Germline V gene lookup returns CDR1 ENHRY and CDR2 SYGVKD. Trimming shortened V by 6 bases and J by 3 bases, and 12 bases separated the two germline ends. CDR3 length: 14 residues. The CDR3 bases are TGTGCCATCAGGATAGAGGCCCTTGGAAACACCATATATTTT. It yields the protein CAIRIEALGNTIYF.

In DNA, the CDR3 is TGCGCCAGCAGCCAAGTACCAGGCCAATACGAGCAGTACTTC. This sequence encodes CASSQVPGQYEQYF. The chain recombines TRBV4-1 with TRBJ2-7; the D is unclear. The germline V gene has CDR1 MGHRA and CDR2 YSYEKL. This CDR3 has 14 residues. Trimming left V 1 base short and J 4 bases short, with 11 bases between.

This chain uses TRBV27 with TRBJ2-1; D unclear. Trimming removed 8 bases at V and 10 bases at J, with 12 bases between. Germline CDR1 reads MNHEY; CDR2 reads SMNVEV (reference sequence). This CDR3 is 11 amino acids long. CDR3 in DNA: TGTGCCAGCCAACTGGCGGAGGAGCAGTTCTTC. Its translation: CASQLAEEQFF.

The chain has TRBV28 and TRBJ1-2; D is perhaps TRBD1 (6 bases). The V end was cut by 5 bases, the J end by 0 bases, with 19 bases between. The V gene's germline CDR1 is MDHEN and CDR2 SYDVKM. This CDR3 comprises 17 residues. The CDR3 DNA follows: TGTGCCAGCAGTGAGGGTGGCAGGGGAACAGCTAACTATGGCTACACCTTC. This sequence encodes CASSEGGRGTANYGYTF.

The chain carries TRBV27 and TRBJ2-2; D call uncertain. Trimming pared 3 bases from V and 4 bases from J, leaving 9 bases between. The germline CDR1 and CDR2 sequences are MNHEY and SMNVEV (reference sequence). The CDR3 runs to 14 residues. CDR3 sequence: CASSFSGGTGELFF. The DNA of the CDR3 is TGTGCCAGCAGTTTTTCTGGCGGCACCGGGGAGCTGTTTTTT.

V and J are TRBV28 and TRBJ2-5, with TRBD1 matching 7 bases. The J call could be wrong; TRBJ2-7 is a better fit for the DNA end. The CDR3 extends over 16 amino acids. Germline V gene sequence: CDR1 MDHEN, CDR2 SYDVKM. The CDR3 DNA reads as TGTGCCAGCAGTTTATCGGCCGACAGGGTGGGGTACGAGCAGTACTTC. This codes for CASSLSADRVGYEQYF.

V and J are TRBV19 and TRBJ2-3; D remains ambiguous. Trimming removed 2 bases at V and 10 bases at J, with 10 bases between. This CDR3 contains 12 residues. Germline CDR1 and CDR2: LNHDA and SQIVND (reference sequence). CDR3 region: CASSISGPAQYF. CDR3 nucleotide sequence: TGTGCCAGTAGTATATCAGGCCCGGCGCAGTATTTT.

This clone was detected only once. The J gene is TRBJ2-1, the V gene TRBV7-8; D remains ambiguous. From germline, CDR1 is SGHVS and CDR2 FQNEAQ. V gave up 5 bases and J gave up 5 bases, with 7 bases separating them. The CDR3 totals 12 residues. The CDR3 DNA reads as TGTGCCAGCAGCCCTACCCACAATGAGCAGTTCTTC. This translates into CASSPTHNEQFF.

V is TRBV6-1 and J is TRBJ2-1, with unresolved D. This CDR3 is 15 amino acids long. Germline V gene data show CDR1 as MNHNS and CDR2 as SASEGT. V dropped 4 bases and J dropped 3 bases, with 13 bases sitting between them. CDR3 in DNA: TGTGCCAGCAGTGCCATTGGACCTCACTACAATGAGCAGTTCTTC. It encodes CASSAIGPHYNEQFF.

The CDR3 region is CASSQARRSPASYEQYF. The CDR3 DNA follows: TGCGCCAGCAGCCAAGCACGGCGATCCCCTGCCTCCTACGAGCAGTACTTC. The rearrangement links TRBV4-1 to TRBJ2-7, with D uncertain. This CDR3 contains 17 residues. Trimming left V 1 base short and J 0 bases short, with 16 bases between. CDR1 and CDR2 from the germline V gene are MGHRA and YSYEKL.

The rearrangement uses TRBV11-1 and TRBJ2-1, with D perhaps TRBD1 or TRBD2 (5 bases each). The CDR3 has 15 residues. V gave up 2 bases and J gave up 4 bases, with 12 bases separating them. Germline V gene sequence: CDR1 SGHAT, CDR2 FQDESV (reference sequence). The CDR3 loop reads CASSLKRDLYNEQFF. The CDR3 nucleotides are TGTGCCAGCAGCTTAAAACGGGACCTTTACAATGAGCAGTTCTTC.

CDR3 coding DNA: TGTGCCAGCAGTTTGGGGGGCCCGAAGACTGAAGCTTTCTTT. Protein product: CASSLGGPKTEAFF. The V and J genes are TRBV28 and TRBJ1-1, with D perhaps TRBD1 (6 bases). V was trimmed by 3 bases and J by 5 bases, leaving 13 bases between them. The CDR3 runs to 14 residues. Germline CDR1 and CDR2: MDHEN and SYDVKM.

Of note for this clone: One junction end does not reproduce the germline sequence, and a read error may be involved. Other DNA sequences in this sample translate to the same CDR3. This chain uses TRBV19 with TRBJ1-2; TRBD1 agrees at 9 bases. The CDR3 is made up of 15 amino acids. From germline, CDR1 is LNHDA and CDR2 SQIVND (reference sequence). CDR3 amino acids: CASSTYGQGSDGYTF. DNA of the CDR3: TGTGCCAGTAGTACCTATGGACAGGGGTCAGATGGTTACACCTTC.

The rearrangement uses TRBV5-1 and TRBJ2-7; D tentatively fits TRBD1 or TRBD2 (5 bases each). CDR1 SGHRS and CDR2 YFSETQ come from the germline V gene. The V end lost 2 bases, the J end lost 5 bases, and 17 bases lay between the germline ends. The CDR3 spans 15 residues. The CDR3 coding sequence is TGCGCCAGCAGCTTATTAAACAGGCCCGGGGACGAGCAGTACTTC. Translation gives CASSLLNRPGDEQYF.

A remark on this clone: One junction end disagrees with the germline gene, perhaps due to a read error. J is TRBJ2-1 and V is TRBV27; TRBD2 agrees at 8 bases. The CDR3 spans 13 residues. CDR1 is MNHEY, CDR2 SMNVEV, per germline (reference sequence). CDR3 sequence reads: CASRLAAYNGQFF. The CDR3 region has the DNA TGTGCCAGCAGACTAGCGGCCTACAATGGGCAGTTCTTC.

CDR3 DNA sequence: TGTGCCAGCAGGCCGGGACTCAACACCGGGGAGCTGTTTTTT. Translating gives CASRPGLNTGELFF. The chain couples TRBV27 to TRBJ2-2; D might be TRBD2 (6 bases). Per germline, CDR1 MNHEY and CDR2 SMNVEV (reference sequence). The CDR3 runs 14 residues. The germline V and J ends were trimmed by 6 bases and 2 bases, with 10 bases remaining between them.

The rearrangement joins TRBV15 to TRBJ2-2; no clear D gene. V dropped 0 bases and J dropped 0 bases, with 5 bases sitting between them. This CDR3 region has 15 residues. Germline values: CDR1 LNHNV, CDR2 YYDKDF (reference sequence). CDR3 nucleotides: TGTGCCACCAGCAGAGATGGGGCGAACACCGGGGAGCTGTTTTTT. Its translation is CATSRDGANTGELFF.

The CDR3 reads CASSPGRELAVEEQFF. DNA for the CDR3: TGTGCCAGCAGCCCCGGGAGGGAACTAGCGGTGGAGGAGCAGTTCTTC. The rearrangement joins TRBV28 to TRBJ2-1; 8 nucleotides align to TRBD2. The V segment lost 6 bases and the J segment 10 bases; nucleotides outside the gene matches: 17. The CDR3 length is 16 residues. The germline V gene has CDR1 MDHEN and CDR2 SYDVKM.